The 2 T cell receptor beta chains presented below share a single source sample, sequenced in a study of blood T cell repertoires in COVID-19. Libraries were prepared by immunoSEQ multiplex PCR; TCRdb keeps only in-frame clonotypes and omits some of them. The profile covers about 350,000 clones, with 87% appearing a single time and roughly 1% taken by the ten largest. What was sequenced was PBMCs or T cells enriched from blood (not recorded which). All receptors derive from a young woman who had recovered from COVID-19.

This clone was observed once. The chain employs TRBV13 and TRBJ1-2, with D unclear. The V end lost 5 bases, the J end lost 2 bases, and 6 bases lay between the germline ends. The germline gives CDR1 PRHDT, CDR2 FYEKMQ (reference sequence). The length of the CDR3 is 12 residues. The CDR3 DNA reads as TGTGCCAGCAGCCCCTCGAACTATGGCTACACCTTC. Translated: CASSPSNYGYTF.

Here the CDR3 DNA reads TGTGCCATCAGTGAGGGGACAGGTCCCGATGAGCAGTTCTTC. As protein: CAISEGTGPDEQFF. The chain uses TRBV10-3 and TRBJ2-1; 8 bases map to TRBD1. The germline CDR1 and CDR2 sequences are ENHRY and SYGVKD. After removal of 2 bases from V and 8 bases from J, the junction contained 5 bases not matched to a gene. CDR3 length: 14 residues.